The T cell receptor (beta chain) under discussion was sequenced for a study of radiotherapy plus CTLA-4 blockade in lung cancer. The CDR3 has 15 residues. V was clipped by 2 bases and J by 6 bases, with 16 bases between them. Germline V gives CDR1 MNHEY, CDR2 SMNVEV (reference sequence). Here immunoSEQ multiplex PCR was the method, and the copy in TCRdb shows in-frame clones only, minus some. This sample has about 60,000 clones, with approximately 83% found just once. This TCR derives from a human donor with non-small cell lung cancer who had a partial response to radiotherapy plus ipilimumab. The sequencing used peripheral blood, collected from a patient treated with radiotherapy plus ipilimumab. The V and J genes are TRBV27 and TRBJ1-2, with D maybe TRBD1 (5 bases). CDR3: CASSLAGSAKNGYTF. The CDR3 nucleotides read TGTGCCAGCAGTTTAGCAGGGTCGGCGAAGAATGGCTACACCTTC.